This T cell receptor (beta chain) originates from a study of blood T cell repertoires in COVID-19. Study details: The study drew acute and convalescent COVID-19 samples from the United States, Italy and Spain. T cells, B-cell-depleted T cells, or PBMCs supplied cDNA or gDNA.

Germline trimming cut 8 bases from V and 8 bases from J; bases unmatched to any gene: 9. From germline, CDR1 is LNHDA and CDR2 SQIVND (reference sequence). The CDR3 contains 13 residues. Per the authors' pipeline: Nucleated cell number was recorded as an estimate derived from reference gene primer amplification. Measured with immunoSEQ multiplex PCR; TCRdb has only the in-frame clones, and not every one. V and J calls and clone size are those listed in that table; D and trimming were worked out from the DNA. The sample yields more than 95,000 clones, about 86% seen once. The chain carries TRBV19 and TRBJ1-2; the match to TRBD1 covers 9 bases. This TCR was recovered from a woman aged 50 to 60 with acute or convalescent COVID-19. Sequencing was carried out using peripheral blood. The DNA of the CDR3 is TGTGCCAGTGCCGGGGACAGGGTGAGCGGCTACACCTTC. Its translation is CASAGDRVSGYTF.